This TCR beta chain was sequenced for a study of CD8+CD57+ T cells in acquired aplastic anemia. Whole-study context: Yields of DNA that came from sorted CD4+ and CD8+ cells averaged roughly 3.2 ug.

Study-wide points: For CD8+ Simpson's diversity, patients and controls showed no significant difference. Patients and controls shared roughly 28 CD8+ CDR3 sequences, which appeared highly expressed in patients and within their immunodominant clones.

Profiling of TCR beta VDJ combinations and CDR3 sequences used genomic DNA as template. TCRdb redid the calling of the reads with MiXCR, one entry per CDR3 protein. The repertoire has 200,000 to 250,000 distinct CDR3 sequences, 50% to 70% of them found once; the top ten carry about three fifths. V dropped 0 bases and J dropped 2 bases, with 6 bases sitting between them. The germline V gene has CDR1 SGDLS and CDR2 YYNGEE. This CDR3 spans 14 amino acids. Selection for sequencing was limited to patients who had shown CD8+CD57+ cell expansion by flow cytometry. About this clonotype: As yet, its antigen is unknown.

This receptor was identified in a human donor with aplastic anemia. This rearrangement joins TRBV9 to TRBJ1-5; unclear D gene. Input material: sorted CD4+, CD8+, or CD8+CD57+ T cells (not recorded which) from PBMCs. CDR3 nucleotides: TGTGCCAGCAGCGTAGAGCCAGGCAATCAGCCCCAGCATTTT. Translated, it gives CASSVEPGNQPQHF.